This T cell receptor (beta chain) was sequenced in a study of T cell changes during pregnancy in multiple sclerosis. Here immunoSEQ multiplex PCR was the method, and the copy in TCRdb shows in-frame clones only, minus some. In the table there are about 57,000 clones, about 91% of which are singletons. Trimming pared 4 bases from V and 5 bases from J, leaving 16 bases between. This CDR3 is 15 amino acids long. Germline assignment: CDR1 SGDLS and CDR2 YYNGEE. V and J are TRBV9 and TRBJ2-1; the D gene is possibly TRBD2 (6 bases). Sequenced material: CD4+ T cells from peripheral blood mononuclear cells, taken in the second trimester of pregnancy. The receptor was isolated from a female donor with multiple sclerosis, enrolled in a pregnancy study. CDR3 amino acids: CASSSIGGTNNEQFF. Here the CDR3 DNA reads TGTGCCAGCAGCTCAATTGGGGGGACCAACAATGAGCAGTTCTTC.